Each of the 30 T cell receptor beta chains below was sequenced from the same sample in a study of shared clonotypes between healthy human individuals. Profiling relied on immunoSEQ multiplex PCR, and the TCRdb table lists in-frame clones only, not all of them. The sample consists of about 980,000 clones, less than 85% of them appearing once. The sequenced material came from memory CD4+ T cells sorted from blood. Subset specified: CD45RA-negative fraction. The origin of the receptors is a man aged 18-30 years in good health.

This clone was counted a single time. The CDR3 DNA reads TGTGCCAGTAGTGCGGGGATGGGCAATCAGCCCCAGCATTTT. Protein sequence: CASSAGMGNQPQHF. The chain couples TRBV19 to TRBJ1-5; no clear D. The CDR3 loop spans 14 amino acids. CDR1 and CDR2 from the germline V gene are LNHDA and SQIVND (reference sequence). V was pared by 5 bases and J by 2 bases, with 10 bases between.

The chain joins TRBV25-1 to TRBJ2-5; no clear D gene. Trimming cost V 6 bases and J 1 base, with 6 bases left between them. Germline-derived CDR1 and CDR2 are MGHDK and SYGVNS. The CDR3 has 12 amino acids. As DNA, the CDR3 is TGTGCCAGCAGATTACGCCAAGAGACCCAGTACTTC. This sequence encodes CASRLRQETQYF.

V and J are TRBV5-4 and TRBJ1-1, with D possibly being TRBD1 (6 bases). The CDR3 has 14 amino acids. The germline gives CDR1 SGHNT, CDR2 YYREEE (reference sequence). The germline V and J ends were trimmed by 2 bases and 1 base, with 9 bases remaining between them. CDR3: CASSFGQTNTEAFF. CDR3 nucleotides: TGTGCCAGCAGCTTTGGACAGACGAACACTGAAGCTTTCTTT.

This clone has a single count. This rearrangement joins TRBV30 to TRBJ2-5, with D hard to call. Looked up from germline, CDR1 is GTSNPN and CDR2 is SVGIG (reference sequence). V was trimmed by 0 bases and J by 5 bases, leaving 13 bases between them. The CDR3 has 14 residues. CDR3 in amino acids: CAWSVIYLEETQYF. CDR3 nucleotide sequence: TGTGCCTGGAGTGTAATTTACCTGGAGGAGACCCAGTACTTC. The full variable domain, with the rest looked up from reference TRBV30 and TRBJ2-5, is SQTIHQWPATLVQPVGSPLSLECTVEGTSNPNLYWYRQAAGRGLQLLFYSVGIGQISSEVPQNLSASRPQDRQFILSSKKLLLSDSGFYLCAWSVIYLEETQYFGPGTRLLVL.

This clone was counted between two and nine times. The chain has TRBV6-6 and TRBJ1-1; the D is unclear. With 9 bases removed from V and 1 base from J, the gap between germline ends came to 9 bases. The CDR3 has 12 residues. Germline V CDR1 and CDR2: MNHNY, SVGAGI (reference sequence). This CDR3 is CASQFANTEAFF. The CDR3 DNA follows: TGTGCCAGTCAGTTTGCGAACACTGAAGCTTTCTTT.

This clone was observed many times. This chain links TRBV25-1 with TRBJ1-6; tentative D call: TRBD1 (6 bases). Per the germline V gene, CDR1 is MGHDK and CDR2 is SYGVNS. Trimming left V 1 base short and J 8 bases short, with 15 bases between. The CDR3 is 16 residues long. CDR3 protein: CASSESGGRSYSPLHF. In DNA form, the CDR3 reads TGTGCCAGCAGTGAATCGGGGGGGCGGAGCTATTCACCCCTCCACTTT.

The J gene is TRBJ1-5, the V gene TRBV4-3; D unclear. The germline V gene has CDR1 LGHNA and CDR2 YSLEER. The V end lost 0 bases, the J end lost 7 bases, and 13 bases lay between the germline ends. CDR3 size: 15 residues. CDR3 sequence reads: CASSQDVRGRQPQHF. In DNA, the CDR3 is TGCGCCAGCAGCCAAGATGTGCGCGGGAGACAGCCCCAGCATTTT.

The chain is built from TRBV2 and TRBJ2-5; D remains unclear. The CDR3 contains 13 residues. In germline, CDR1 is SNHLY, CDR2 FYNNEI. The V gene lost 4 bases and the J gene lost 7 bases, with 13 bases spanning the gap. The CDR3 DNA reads TGTGCCAGCAGTGTGTCGGCGGTGGGGACCCAGTACTTC. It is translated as CASSVSAVGTQYF.

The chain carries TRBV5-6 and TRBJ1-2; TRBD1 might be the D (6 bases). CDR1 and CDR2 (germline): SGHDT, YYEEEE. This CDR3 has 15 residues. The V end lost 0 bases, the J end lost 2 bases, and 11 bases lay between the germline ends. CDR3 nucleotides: TGTGCCAGCAGCTTGGGCAACAGGGACAACTATGGCTACACCTTC. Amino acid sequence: CASSLGNRDNYGYTF.

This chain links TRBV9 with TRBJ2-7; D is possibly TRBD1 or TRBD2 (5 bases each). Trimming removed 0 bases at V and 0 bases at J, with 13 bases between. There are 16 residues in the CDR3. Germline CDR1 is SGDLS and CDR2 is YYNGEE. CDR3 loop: CASSVAPWGSSYEQYF. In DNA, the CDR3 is TGTGCCAGCAGCGTAGCACCCTGGGGGTCCTCCTACGAGCAGTACTTC.

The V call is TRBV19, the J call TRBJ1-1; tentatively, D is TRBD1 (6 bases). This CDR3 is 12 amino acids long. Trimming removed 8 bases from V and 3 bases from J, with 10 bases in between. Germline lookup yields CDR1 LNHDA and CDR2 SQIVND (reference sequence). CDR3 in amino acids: CASRDTDTEAFF. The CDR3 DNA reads TGTGCCAGTCGGGACACGGACACTGAAGCTTTCTTT.

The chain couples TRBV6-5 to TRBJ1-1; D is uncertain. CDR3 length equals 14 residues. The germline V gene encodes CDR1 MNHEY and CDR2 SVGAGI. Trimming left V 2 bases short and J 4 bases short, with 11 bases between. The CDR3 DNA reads TGTGCCAGCAGTTACGCCACGCGGGGCACTGAAGCTTTCTTT. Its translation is CASSYATRGTEAFF.

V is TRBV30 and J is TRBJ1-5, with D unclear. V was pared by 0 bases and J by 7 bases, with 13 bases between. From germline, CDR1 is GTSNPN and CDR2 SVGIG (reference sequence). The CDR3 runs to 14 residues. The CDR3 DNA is TGTGCCTGGAGTGTCGCCGGAGGGTCGCAGCCCCAGCATTTT. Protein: CAWSVAGGSQPQHF.

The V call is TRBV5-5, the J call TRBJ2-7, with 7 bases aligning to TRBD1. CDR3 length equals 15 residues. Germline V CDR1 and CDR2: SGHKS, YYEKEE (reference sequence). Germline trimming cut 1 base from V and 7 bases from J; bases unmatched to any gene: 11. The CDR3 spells CASSLRAGTAGEQYF. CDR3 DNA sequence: TGTGCCAGCAGCTTGAGGGCCGGGACAGCTGGGGAGCAGTACTTC. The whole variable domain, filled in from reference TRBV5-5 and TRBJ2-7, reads DAGVTQSPTHLIKTRGQQVTLRCSPISGHKSVSWYQQVLGQGPQFIFQYYEKEERGRGNFPDRFSARQFPNYSSELNVNALLLGDSALYLCASSLRAGTAGEQYFGPGTRLTVT.

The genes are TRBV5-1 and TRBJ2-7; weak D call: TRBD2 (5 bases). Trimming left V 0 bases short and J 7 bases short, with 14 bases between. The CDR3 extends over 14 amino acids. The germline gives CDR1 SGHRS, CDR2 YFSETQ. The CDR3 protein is CASSLEGGLREQYF. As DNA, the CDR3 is TGCGCCAGCAGCTTGGAGGGCGGGTTGAGGGAGCAGTACTTC. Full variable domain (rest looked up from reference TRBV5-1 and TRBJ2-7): KAGVTQTPRYLIKTRGQQVTLSCSPISGHRSVSWYQQTPGQGLQFLFEYFSETQRNKGNFPGRFSGRQFSNSRSEMNVSTLELGDSALYLCASSLEGGLREQYFGPGTRLTVT.

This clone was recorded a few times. For the CDR3, the DNA is TGTGCCAGCAGCCTACGGACTCTTAGCAATCAGCCCCAGCATTTT. This codes for CASSLRTLSNQPQHF. The genes are TRBV28 and TRBJ1-5; D call uncertain. The CDR3 consists of 15 residues. The V gene lost 6 bases and the J gene lost 0 bases, with 12 bases spanning the gap. Germline loops: CDR1 MDHEN, CDR2 SYDVKM.

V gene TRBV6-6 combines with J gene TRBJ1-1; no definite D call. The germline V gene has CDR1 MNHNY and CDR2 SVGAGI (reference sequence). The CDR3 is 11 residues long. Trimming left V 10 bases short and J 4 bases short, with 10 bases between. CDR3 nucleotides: TGTGCCACCGCCCGGGGCACTGAAGCTTTCTTT. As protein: CATARGTEAFF.

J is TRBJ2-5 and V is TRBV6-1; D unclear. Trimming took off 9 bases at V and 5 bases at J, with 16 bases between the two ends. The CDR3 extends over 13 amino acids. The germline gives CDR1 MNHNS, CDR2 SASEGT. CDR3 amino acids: CASSSDLWETQYF. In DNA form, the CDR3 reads TGTGCCAGTTCCAGCGACCTATGGGAGACCCAGTACTTC.

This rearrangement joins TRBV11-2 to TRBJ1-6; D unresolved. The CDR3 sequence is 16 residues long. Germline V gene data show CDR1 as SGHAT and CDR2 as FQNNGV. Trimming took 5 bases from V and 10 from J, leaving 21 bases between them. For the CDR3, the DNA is TGTGCCAGCAGCCCCGTCACGGGGTCTTCGCACTCACCCCTCCACTTT. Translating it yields CASSPVTGSSHSPLHF.

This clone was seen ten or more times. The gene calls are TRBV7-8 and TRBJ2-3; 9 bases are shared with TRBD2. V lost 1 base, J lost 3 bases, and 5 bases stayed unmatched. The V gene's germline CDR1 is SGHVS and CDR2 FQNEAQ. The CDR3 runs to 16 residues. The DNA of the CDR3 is TGTGCCAGCAGCTTAGTAAGAGGACTAGCGACAGATACGCAGTATTTT. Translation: CASSLVRGLATDTQYF.

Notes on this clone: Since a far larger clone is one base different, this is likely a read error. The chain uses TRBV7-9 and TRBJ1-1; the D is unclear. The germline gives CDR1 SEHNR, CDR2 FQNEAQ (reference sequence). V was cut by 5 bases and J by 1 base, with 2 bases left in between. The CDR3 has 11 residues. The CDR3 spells CASSENTEAFF. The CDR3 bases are TGTGCCAGCAGCGAGAACACTGAAGCTTTCTTT.

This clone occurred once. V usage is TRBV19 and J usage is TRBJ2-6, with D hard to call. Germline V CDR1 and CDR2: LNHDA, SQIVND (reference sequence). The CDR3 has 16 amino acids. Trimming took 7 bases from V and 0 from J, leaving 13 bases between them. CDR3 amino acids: CASTTPASSGANVLTF. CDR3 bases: TGTGCCAGTACTACTCCAGCCTCCTCTGGGGCCAACGTCCTGACTTTC.

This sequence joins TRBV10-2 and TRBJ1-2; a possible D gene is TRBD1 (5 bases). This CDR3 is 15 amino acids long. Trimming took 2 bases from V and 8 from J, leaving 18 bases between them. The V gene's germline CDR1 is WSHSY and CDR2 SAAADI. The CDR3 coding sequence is TGCGCCAGCAGTGAGAGCGGGGCAGGTCCAGGGGGCTACACCTTC. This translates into CASSESGAGPGGYTF.

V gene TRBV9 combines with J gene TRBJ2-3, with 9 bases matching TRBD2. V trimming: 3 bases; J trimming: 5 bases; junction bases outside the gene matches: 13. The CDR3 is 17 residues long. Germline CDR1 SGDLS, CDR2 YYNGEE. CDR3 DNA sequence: TGTGCCAGCAGCGCCTCTCCCTTAGCGGGAGTGGAAGATACGCAGTATTTT. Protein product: CASSASPLAGVEDTQYF.

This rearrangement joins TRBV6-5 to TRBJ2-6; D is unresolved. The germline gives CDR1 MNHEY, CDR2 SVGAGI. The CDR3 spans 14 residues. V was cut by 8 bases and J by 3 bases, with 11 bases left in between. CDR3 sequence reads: CASWKGLGANVLTF. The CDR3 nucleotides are TGTGCCAGCTGGAAGGGCCTTGGGGCCAACGTCCTGACTTTC.

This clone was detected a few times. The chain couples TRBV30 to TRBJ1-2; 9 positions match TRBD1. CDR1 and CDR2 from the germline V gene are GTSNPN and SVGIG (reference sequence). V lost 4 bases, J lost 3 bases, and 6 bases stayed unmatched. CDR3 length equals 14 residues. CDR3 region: CAWTGDREDYGYTF. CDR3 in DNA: TGTGCCTGGACGGGGGACAGGGAGGACTATGGCTACACCTTC.

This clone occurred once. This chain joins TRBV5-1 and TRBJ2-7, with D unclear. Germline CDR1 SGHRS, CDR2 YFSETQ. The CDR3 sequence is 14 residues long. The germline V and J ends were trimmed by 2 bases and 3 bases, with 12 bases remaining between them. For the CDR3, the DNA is TGCGCCAGCAGCTTAGGAAGTTCCTTCTACGAGCAGTACTTC. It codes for CASSLGSSFYEQYF.

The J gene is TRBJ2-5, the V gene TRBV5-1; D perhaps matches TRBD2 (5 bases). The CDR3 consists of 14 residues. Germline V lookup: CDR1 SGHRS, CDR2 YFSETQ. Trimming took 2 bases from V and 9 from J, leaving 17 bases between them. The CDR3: CASSLSDGSRAQYF. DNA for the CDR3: TGCGCCAGCAGCTTATCGGACGGCTCGAGGGCCCAGTACTTC.

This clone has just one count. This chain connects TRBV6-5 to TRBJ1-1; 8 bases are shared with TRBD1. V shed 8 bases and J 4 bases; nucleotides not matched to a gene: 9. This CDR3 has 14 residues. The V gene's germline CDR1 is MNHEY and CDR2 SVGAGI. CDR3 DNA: TGTGCCAGCGGGGGACAGGCCCGAGGCACTGAAGCTTTCTTT. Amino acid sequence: CASGGQARGTEAFF.

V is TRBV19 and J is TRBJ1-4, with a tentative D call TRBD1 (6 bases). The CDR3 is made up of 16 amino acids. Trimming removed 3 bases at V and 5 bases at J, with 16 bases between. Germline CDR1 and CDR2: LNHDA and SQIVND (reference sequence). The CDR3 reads CASSIGFGQINEKLFF. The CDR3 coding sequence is TGTGCCAGTAGTATTGGGTTTGGACAGATAAATGAAAAACTGTTTTTT.